This record covers a single T cell receptor beta chain. Its binding antigen is unknown. Base qualities are not provided; no much larger clone lies one nucleotide away. This sample was taken from a study of blood T cell repertoires in COVID-19 (dated by TCRdb to the early 2020s). Notes on the research overall: Collaborator samples came from the United States, Italy and Spain and covered acute and convalescent phases of COVID-19. The prospective study material was composed of cDNA or gDNA derived from T cells, B-cell-depleted T cells, or PBMCs. The dataset comprised deeply sampled blood TCRbeta repertoires from subjects exposed to, actively infected with, or recovered from COVID-19. A freely available public database, intended as a resource for researchers studying the immune response to SARS-CoV-2, is where the repertoires were released. Samples were obtained from the ongoing ImmuneRACE study (first 160 participants) and from roughly 1,300 subjects provided by 6 global collaborators. The sample metadata nearly always contained a de-identified subject ID, COVID-19 status, age in years and sex. Where available, HLA class I and class II types were taken from metadata supplied by the sample provider and were not determined by assay-based typing. The full study reports these points: The quantity of clinical and demographic metadata differed by source and by participant and was supplied without curation.

TCRbeta CDR3 regions were amplified from genomic DNA by means of the immunoSEQ Assay, a bias-controlled multiplex PCR. Concerning the study's data processing: The number of nucleated cells in each sample was estimated from the amplification of reference gene primers within the assay. To quantify the absolute abundance of each unique TCRbeta CDR3 rearrangement, sequence reads were collapsed and filtered. For each sample, productive Simpson clonality was calculated by taking the square root of Simpson's diversity index across productive rearrangements. The table was pulled from immuneACCESS by TCRdb, which kept in-frame rearrangements only. Such tables lose some clones; where checked, under half of the loss comes from unresolved V genes, and the rest has no known cause. The D gene and trimming were derived from the DNA, and the V and J assignments and clone size from that table. The sample includes 130,000 to 150,000 clones, with 88% observed a single time. The top ten clonotypes cover around 1.3% of the sample.

In the prospective study, participants were roughly 18 to 100 years old, resided in approximately 22 geographic areas of the United States, and were enrolled through a virtual design. To assign participants to cohorts, the prospective study relied on clinical history that participants themselves reported in a screening survey and a study questionnaire. In the prospective study, whole blood, serum and a nasopharyngeal or oropharyngeal swab were collected from each participant by mobile phlebotomists. Prospective study participants could optionally give additional blood draws and questionnaires over an approximately two-month period. Before DNA extraction, blood samples from the prospective study were shipped at room temperature or frozen. CDR1 and CDR2 were assigned from the germline V gene as MGHDK and SYGVNS. Reading from cysteine to phenylalanine, the CDR3 counts 14 amino acids. The retained sequence is limited to the CDR3, 42 bases, with the frame set at the first base. Relative to germline, V is missing 7 bases and J is missing 7 bases, with 10 bases of the junction outside any gene match.

The chain is made from TRBV25-1 and TRBJ2-7, and TRBD2 aligns with 10 junction nucleotides. This receptor was obtained from a woman aged 25 to 39 with acute COVID-19. Source material: PBMCs or T cells enriched from blood (not recorded which). The DNA sequence is as follows: TGTGCCAGCAACCAGCGGGAGGGCTACGGGGAGCAGTACTTC. It translates to CASNQREGYGEQYF.